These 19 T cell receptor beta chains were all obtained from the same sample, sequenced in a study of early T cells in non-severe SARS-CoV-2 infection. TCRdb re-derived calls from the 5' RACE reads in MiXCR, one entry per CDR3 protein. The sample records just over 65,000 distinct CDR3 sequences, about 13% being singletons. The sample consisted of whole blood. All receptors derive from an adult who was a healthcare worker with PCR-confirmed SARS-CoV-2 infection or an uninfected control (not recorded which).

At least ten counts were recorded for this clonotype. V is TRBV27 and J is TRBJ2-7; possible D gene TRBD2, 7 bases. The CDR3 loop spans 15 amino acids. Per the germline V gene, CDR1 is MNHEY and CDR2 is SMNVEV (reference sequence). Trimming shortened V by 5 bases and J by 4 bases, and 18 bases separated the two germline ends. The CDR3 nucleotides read TGTGCCAGCAGTATTATCGGGGGGCAGGCTTACGAGCAGTACTTC. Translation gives CASSIIGGQAYEQYF.

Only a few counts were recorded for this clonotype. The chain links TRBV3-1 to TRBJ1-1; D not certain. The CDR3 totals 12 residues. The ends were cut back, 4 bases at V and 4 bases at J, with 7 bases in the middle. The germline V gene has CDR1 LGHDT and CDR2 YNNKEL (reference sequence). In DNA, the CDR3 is TGTGCCAGCAGCCCGACCCCCACTGAAGCTTTCTTT. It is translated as CASSPTPTEAFF.

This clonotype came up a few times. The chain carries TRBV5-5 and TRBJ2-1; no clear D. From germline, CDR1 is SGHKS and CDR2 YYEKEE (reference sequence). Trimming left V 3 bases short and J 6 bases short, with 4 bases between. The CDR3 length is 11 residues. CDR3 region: CASSSGNEQFF. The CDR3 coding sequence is TGTGCCAGCAGCTCGGGCAATGAGCAGTTCTTC.

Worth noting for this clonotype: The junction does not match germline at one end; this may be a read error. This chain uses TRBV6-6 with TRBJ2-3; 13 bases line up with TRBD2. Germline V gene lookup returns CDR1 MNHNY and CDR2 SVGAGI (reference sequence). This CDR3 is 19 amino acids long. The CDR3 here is CASTRTNAGLAGVTVTQYF. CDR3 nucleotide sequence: TGTGCCAGCACTCGGACGAACGCCGGACTAGCGGGAGTCACAGTTACGCAGTATTTT.

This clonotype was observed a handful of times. The CDR3 here is CASSLAQGANTGELFF. DNA of the CDR3: TGTGCCAGCAGCTTAGCGCAGGGGGCGAACACCGGGGAGCTGTTTTTT. The chain uses TRBV7-8 and TRBJ2-2; 7 bases fit TRBD1. The CDR3 covers 16 residues. Trimming cost V 0 bases and J 0 bases; bases outside gene matches: 1. The V gene's germline CDR1 is SGHVS and CDR2 FQNEAQ.

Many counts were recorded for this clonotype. Here the CDR3 reads CASSLGDSNSPLHF. CDR3 nucleotides: TGTGCCAGCAGCTTAGGGGACAGCAATTCACCCCTCCACTTT. This chain joins TRBV7-2 and TRBJ1-6; the match to TRBD1 covers 7 bases. Germline CDR1 is SGHTA and CDR2 is FQGNSA. V was pared by 1 base and J by 7 bases, with 1 base of the junction left unmatched. The CDR3 length is 14 residues.

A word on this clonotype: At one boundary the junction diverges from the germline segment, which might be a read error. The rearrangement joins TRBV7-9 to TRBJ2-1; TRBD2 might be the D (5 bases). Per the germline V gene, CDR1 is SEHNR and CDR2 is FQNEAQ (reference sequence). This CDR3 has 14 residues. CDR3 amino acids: CACSLGLRDNEQFF. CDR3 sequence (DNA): TGTGCCTGCAGCTTAGGACTCAGAGACAATGAGCAGTTCTTC.

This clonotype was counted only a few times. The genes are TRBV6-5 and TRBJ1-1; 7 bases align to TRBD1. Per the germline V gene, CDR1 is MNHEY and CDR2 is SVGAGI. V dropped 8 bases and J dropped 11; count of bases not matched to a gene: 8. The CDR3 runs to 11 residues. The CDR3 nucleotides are TGTGCCAGCGCAGACAGGGTGAGGGCTTTCTTT. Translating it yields CASADRVRAFF.

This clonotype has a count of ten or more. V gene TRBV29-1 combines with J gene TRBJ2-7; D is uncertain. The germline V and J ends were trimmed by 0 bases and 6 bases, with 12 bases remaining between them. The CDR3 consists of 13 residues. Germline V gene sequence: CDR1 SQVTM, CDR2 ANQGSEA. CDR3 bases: TGCAGCGTTGAAGAGGGAACCCTGGGCGAGCAGTACTTC. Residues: CSVEEGTLGEQYF.

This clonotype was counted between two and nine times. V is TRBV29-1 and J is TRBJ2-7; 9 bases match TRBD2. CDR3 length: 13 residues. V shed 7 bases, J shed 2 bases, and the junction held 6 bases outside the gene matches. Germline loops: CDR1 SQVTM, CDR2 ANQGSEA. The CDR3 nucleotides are TGCAGCGCTGGGGGACTAGCTGCCTACGAGCAGTACTTC. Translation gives CSAGGLAAYEQYF.

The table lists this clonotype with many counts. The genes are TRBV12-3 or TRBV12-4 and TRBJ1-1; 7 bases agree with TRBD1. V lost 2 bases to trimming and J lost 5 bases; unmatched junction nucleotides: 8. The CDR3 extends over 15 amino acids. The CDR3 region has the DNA TGTGCCAGCAGTTTATTGAGGGGGCAGGGGACTGAAGCTTTCTTT. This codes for CASSLLRGQGTEAFF.

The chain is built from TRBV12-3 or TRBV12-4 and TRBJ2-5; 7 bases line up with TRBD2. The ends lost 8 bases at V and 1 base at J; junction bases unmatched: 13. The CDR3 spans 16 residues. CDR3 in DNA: TGTGCCAGCGCCCCCCAGGCGGGAGCGATCCAAGAGACCCAGTACTTC. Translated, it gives CASAPQAGAIQETQYF.

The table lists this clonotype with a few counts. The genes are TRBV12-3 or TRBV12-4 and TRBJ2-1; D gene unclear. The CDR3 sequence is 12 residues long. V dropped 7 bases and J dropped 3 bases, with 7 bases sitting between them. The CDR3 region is CASTTGYNEQFF. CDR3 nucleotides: TGTGCCAGCACGACCGGCTACAATGAGCAGTTCTTC.

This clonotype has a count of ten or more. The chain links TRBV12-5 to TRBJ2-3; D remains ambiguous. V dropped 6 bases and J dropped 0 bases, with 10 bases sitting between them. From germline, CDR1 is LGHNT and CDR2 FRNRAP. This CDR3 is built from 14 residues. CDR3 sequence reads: CASGSSVSTDTQYF. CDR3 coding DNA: TGTGCTAGTGGGTCTTCGGTTAGCACAGATACGCAGTATTTT.

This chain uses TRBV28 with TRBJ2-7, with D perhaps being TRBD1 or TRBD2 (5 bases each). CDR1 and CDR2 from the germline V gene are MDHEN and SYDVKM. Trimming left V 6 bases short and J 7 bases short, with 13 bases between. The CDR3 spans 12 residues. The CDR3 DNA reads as TGTGCCAGCAGATCCCCGAGGGGTGAGCAGTACTTC. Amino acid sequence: CASRSPRGEQYF.

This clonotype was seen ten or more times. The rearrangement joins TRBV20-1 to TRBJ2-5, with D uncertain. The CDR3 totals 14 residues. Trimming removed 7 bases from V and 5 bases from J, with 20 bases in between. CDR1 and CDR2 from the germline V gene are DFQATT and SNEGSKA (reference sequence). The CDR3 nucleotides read TGCAGTGGGATAGATAGAGGACCTGGGGAGACCCAGTACTTC. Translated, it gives CSGIDRGPGETQYF.

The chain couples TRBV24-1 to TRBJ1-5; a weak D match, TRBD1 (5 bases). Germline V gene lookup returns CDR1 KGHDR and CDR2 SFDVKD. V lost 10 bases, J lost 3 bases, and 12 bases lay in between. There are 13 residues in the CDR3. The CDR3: CATADSHNQPQHF. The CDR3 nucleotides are TGTGCCACAGCTGACAGTCACAATCAGCCCCAGCATTTT.

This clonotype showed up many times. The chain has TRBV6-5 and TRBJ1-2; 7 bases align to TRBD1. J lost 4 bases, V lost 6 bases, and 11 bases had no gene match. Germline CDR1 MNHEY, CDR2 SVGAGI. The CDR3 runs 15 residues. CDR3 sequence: CASRGQTQRSYGYTF. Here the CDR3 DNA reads TGTGCCAGCAGGGGACAGACTCAGAGGAGCTATGGCTACACCTTC.

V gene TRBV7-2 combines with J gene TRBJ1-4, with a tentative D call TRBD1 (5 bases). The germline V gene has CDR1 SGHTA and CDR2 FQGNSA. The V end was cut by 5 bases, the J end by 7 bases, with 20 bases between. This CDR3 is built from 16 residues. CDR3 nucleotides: TGTGCCAGCAGCCCCCGGATGGGGAGGGGCAGTGAAAAACTGTTTTTT. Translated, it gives CASSPRMGRGSEKLFF.